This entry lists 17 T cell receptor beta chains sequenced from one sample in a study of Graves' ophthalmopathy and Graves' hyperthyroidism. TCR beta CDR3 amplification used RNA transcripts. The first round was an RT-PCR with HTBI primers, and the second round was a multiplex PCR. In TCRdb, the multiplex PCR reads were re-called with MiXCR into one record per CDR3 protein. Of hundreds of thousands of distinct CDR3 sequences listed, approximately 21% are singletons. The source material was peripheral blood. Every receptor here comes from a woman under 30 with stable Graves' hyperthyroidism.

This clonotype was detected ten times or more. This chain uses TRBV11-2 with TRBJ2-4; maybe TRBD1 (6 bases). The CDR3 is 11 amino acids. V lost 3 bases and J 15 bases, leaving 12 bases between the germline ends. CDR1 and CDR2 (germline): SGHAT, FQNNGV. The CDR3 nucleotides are TGTGCCAGCAGCTTGGGGGCCTCGAGGTACTTC. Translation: CASSLGASRYF.

The CDR3 spells CSVGPGHGMNTEAFF. The CDR3 DNA sequence: TGCAGCGTTGGACCGGGACACGGAATGAACACTGAAGCTTTCTTT. The chain is built from TRBV29-1 and TRBJ1-1; TRBD1 is a possible D gene (6 bases). Trimming stripped 4 bases from V and 0 bases from J, with 15 bases between. Germline-derived CDR1 and CDR2 are SQVTM and ANQGSEA. The CDR3 loop spans 15 amino acids.

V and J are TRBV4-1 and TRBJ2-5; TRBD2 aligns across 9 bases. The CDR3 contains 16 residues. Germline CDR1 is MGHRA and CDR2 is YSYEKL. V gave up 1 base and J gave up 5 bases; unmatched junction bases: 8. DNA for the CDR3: TGCGCCAGCAGCCAAGGGAGTAGCGGGAGTGGCGAGACCCAGTACTTC. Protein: CASSQGSSGSGETQYF.

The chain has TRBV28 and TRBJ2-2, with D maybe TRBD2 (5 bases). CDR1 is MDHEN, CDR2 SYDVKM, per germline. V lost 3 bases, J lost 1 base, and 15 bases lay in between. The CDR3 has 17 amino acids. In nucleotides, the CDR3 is TGTGCCAGCAGTTTTCCTGGGAGCGGCGGGAACACCGGGGAGCTGTTTTTT. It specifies CASSFPGSGGNTGELFF.

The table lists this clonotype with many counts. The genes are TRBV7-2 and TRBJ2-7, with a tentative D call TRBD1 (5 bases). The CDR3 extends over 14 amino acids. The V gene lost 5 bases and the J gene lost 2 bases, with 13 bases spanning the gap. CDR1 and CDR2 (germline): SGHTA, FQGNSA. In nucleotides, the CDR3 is TGTGCCAGCAGCACAGACCAGGGCCCCTACGAGCAGTACTTC. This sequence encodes CASSTDQGPYEQYF. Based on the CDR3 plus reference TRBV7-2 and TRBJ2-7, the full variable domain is GAGVSQSPSNKVTEKGKDVELRCDPISGHTALYWYRQSLGQGLEFLIYFQGNSAPDKSGLPSDRFSAERTGGSVSTLTIQRTQQEDSAVYLCASSTDQGPYEQYFGPGTRLTVT.

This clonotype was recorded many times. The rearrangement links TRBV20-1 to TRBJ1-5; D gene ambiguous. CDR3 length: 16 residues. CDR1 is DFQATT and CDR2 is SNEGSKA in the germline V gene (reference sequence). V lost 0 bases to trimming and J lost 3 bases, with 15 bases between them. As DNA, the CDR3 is TGCAGTGCTAGAGATTTATTGGGAGAGGACAATCAGCCCCAGCATTTT. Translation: CSARDLLGEDNQPQHF.

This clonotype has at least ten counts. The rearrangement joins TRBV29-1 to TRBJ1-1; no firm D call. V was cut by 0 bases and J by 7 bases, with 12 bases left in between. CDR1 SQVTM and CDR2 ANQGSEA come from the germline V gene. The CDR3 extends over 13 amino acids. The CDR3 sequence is CSVEDGSTREAFF. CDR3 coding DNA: TGCAGCGTTGAAGACGGCTCCACTCGTGAAGCTTTCTTT.

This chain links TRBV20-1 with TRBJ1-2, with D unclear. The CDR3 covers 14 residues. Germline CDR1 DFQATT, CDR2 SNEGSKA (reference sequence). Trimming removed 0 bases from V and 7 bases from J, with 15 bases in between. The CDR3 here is CSARDKGGSGGYTF. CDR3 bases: TGCAGTGCTAGAGACAAGGGAGGGTCGGGTGGCTACACCTTC.

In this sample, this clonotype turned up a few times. The CDR3 DNA sequence: TGTGCCAGCAGCAAACTAGCGGGACTAACGGGCGAGCAGTACTTC. Protein: CASSKLAGLTGEQYF. The chain couples TRBV27 to TRBJ2-7; 10 nucleotides agree with TRBD2. Germline values: CDR1 MNHEY, CDR2 SMNVEV (reference sequence). V was clipped by 6 bases and J by 6 bases; unmatched bases: 11. The CDR3 extends over 15 amino acids.

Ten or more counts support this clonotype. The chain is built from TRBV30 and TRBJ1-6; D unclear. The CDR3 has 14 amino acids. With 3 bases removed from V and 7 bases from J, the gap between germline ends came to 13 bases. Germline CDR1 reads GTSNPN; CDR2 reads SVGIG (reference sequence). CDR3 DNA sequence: TGTGCCTGGAGCAAGAGAAATCAGAATTCACCCCTCCACTTT. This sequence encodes CAWSKRNQNSPLHF. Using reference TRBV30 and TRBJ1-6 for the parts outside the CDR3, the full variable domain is SQTIHQWPATLVQPVGSPLSLECTVEGTSNPNLYWYRQAAGRGLQLLFYSVGIGQISSEVPQNLSASRPQDRQFILSSKKLLLSDSGFYLCAWSKRNQNSPLHFGNGTRLTVT.

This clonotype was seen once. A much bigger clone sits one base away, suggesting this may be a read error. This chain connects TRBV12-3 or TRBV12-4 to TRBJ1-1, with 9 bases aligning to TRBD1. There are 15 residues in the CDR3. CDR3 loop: CASSPDRGEYTEACF. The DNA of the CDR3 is TGTGCCAGCAGTCCGGACAGGGGCGAGTACACTGAAGCTTGCTTT.

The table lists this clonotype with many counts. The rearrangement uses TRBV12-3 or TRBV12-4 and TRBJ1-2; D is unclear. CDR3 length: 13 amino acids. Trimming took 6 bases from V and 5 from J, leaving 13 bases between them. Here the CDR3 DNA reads TGTGCCAGCAGCCGTACGGGAGTATATGGCTACACCTTC. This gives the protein CASSRTGVYGYTF.

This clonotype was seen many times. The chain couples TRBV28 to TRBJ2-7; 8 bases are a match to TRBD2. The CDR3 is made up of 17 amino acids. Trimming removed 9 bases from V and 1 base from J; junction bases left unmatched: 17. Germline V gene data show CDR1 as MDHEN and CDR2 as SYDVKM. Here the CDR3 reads CASSTYFSGGPSYEQYF. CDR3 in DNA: TGTGCCAGTTCAACCTACTTTTCGGGAGGGCCGTCCTACGAGCAGTACTTC. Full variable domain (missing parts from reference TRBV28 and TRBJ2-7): DVKVTQSSRYLVKRTGEKVFLECVQDMDHENMFWYRQDPGLGLRLIYFSYDVKMKEKGDIPEGYSVSREKKERFSLILESASTNQTSMYLCASSTYFSGGPSYEQYFGPGTRLTVT.

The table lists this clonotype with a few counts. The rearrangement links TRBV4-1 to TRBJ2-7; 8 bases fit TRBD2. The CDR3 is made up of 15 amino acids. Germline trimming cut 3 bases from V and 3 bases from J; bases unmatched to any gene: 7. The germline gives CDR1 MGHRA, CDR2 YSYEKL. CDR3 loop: CASSHQSGSRYEQYF. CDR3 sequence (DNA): TGCGCCAGCAGCCACCAGAGCGGGAGTCGCTACGAGCAGTACTTC.

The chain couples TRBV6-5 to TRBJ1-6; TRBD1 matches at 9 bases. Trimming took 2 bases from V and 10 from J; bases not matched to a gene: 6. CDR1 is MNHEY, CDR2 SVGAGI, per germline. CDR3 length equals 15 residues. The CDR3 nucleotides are TGTGCCAGCAGTTACGAAGGGACAGGGCGATCACCCCTCCACTTT. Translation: CASSYEGTGRSPLHF.

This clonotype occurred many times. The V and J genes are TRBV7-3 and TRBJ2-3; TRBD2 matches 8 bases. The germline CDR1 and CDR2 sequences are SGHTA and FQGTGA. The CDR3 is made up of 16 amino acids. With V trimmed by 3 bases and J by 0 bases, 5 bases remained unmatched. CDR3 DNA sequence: TGTGCCAGCAGCTTCCGTCCGGGGGGGAGCACAGATACGCAGTATTTT. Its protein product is CASSFRPGGSTDTQYF.

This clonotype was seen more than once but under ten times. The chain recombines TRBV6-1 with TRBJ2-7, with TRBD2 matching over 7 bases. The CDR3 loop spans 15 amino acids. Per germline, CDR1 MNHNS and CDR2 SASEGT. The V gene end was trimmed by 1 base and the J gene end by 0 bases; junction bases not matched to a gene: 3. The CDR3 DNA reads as TGTGCCAGCAGTGAAGGCGGGGGAAGCTCCTACGAGCAGTACTTC. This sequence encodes CASSEGGGSSYEQYF.